This TCR beta chain was identified in a study of T cells in Graves' hyperthyroidism and ophthalmopathy. Diagnostic assessment was based on clinical symptoms, serum thyroxine and TRAb, thyroid ultrasound and orbital computed tomography. Blood was drawn at first hyperthyroidism diagnosis, before any ophthalmopathy symptoms. Findings and limits, study-wide: Among clonotypes expanded in thyroid above 0.001, most were also found in blood. The authors' 13 V-J model separated ophthalmopathy from stable hyperthyroidism.

The CDR3 regions of TCR beta were amplified from RNA transcripts. First-round RT-PCR of the TCR CDR3 relied on the HTBI primer set. MiXCR, applied by TCRdb to the multiplex PCR reads, yields one record per CDR3 protein. Found here are fewer than 500,000 distinct CDR3 sequences, roughly 12% of them singletons; the top ten hold roughly 20%. This clonotype appeared a few times. Its matching antigen is unknown. This sequence originates from a man between 25 and 39 years old with Graves' hyperthyroidism that later progressed to Graves' ophthalmopathy. The sample comprised blood.

The CDR3 loop reads CASRYRDLGNQPQHF. Written as DNA, the CDR3 is TGTGCCAGCAGATACAGGGATTTGGGCAATCAGCCCCAGCATTTT. The chain is built from TRBV2 and TRBJ1-5; perhaps TRBD1 as D (6 bases). The V gene lost 6 bases and the J gene lost 2 bases, with 14 bases spanning the gap. CDR1 SNHLY and CDR2 FYNNEI come from the germline V gene. The CDR3 is 15 residues long.